This T cell receptor (beta chain) was retrieved from a study of chemoradiotherapy in HPV16-positive cancers. Whole-study context: Candidate HPV-specific T-cell clones and common TCR motifs came from functional assays in two HPV16-positive patients. General study results and limits: The functional HPV-specific definition rests on just two HPV16-positive patients. Candidate HPV-specific clones and E7-related TCR motifs grew in tumor during treatment.

The CDR3 has 15 residues. The V end was cut by 4 bases, the J end by 0 bases, with 12 bases between. CDR1 is SNHLY and CDR2 is FYNNEI in the germline V gene. Using immunoSEQ multiplex PCR, the repertoire was profiled, and TCRdb retains in-frame clones only, with some absent. The profile shows approximately 1,100 clones, approximately 80% of them singletons. In the case of this clone: Its antigen is still unknown.

This TCR was sampled from a human donor with HPV-associated anogenital cancer. The V and J genes are TRBV2 and TRBJ2-5; D possibly corresponds to TRBD2 (7 bases). The specimen was tumor tissue, collected from a patient who underwent chemoradiotherapy. CDR3 protein: CASSVGGGYQETQYF. The DNA for the CDR3 is TGTGCCAGCAGTGTGGGAGGGGGTTACCAAGAGACCCAGTACTTC.